This T cell receptor beta chain was documented in a study of T cell responses to AZD1222 COVID-19 vaccine. Study-level findings and limits: Only after the peak T cell response were repertoires sampled.

Clones were sequenced by immunoSEQ multiplex PCR, and TCRdb holds only the in-frame ones, with some missing. The sample has roughly 91,000 clones, about 88% seen once. Germline lookup yields CDR1 SGHTA and CDR2 FQGTGA. Deletions cut 2 bases from V and 1 base from J, with 11 bases between. This CDR3 comprises 15 residues. To note about this clone: Its antigen is unidentified.

This sequence was found in an adult in good health. The rearrangement joins TRBV7-3 to TRBJ1-1; D remains unclear. The starting material was peripheral blood, obtained on day 0 of AZD1222 vaccination. This chain's CDR3 is CASSLRAGKNTEAFF. CDR3 nucleotide sequence: TGTGCCAGCAGCTTACGTGCAGGAAAGAACACTGAAGCTTTCTTT. Complete variable domain (other parts from reference TRBV7-3 and TRBJ1-1): GAGVSQTPSNKVTEKGKYVELRCDPISGHTALYWYRQSLGQGPEFLIYFQGTGAADDSGLPNDRFFAVRPEGSVSTLKIQRTERGDSAVYLCASSLRAGKNTEAFFGQGTRLTVV.